This T cell receptor beta chain was identified during a study of T cell responses to AZD1222 COVID-19 vaccine. Data came from immunoSEQ multiplex PCR; TCRdb stores just in-frame clones and leaves some out. This table has 150,000 to 200,000 clones, 80% to 90% appearing once. On this clone: Antigen: not known.

The germline gives CDR1 LGHNA, CDR2 YNFKEQ. V lost 0 bases, J lost 2 bases, and 11 bases lay in between. The CDR3 runs 16 residues. Whole-study results and caveats: Spike-spanning, vaccine-associated CD4 TCRs were dominant at 160-218 and 743-854.

V gene TRBV4-2 combines with J gene TRBJ1-5, with D tentatively TRBD1 (5 bases). Material: peripheral blood, obtained on day 0 of MenACWY control vaccination. The clonotype comes from an adult in good health. The CDR3 region has the DNA TGTGCCAGCAGCCAAGATTACGGGGGGGGCAATCAGCCCCAGCATTTT. This translates into CASSQDYGGGNQPQHF.